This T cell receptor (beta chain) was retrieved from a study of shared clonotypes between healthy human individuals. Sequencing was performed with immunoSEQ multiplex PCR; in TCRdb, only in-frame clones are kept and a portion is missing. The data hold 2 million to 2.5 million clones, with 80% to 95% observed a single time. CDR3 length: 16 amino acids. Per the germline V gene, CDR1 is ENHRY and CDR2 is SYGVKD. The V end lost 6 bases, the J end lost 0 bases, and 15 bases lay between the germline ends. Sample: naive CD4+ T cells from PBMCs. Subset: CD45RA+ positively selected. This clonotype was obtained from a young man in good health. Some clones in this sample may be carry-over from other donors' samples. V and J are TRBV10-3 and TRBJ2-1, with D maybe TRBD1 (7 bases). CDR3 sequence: CAIRLQGGSSYNEQFF. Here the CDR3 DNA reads TGTGCCATCAGGCTCCAGGGGGGCAGCTCCTACAATGAGCAGTTCTTC.